The present TCR beta chain was sequenced within a study of blood T cell repertoires in COVID-19. Looking at the study overall: Material from acute and convalescent COVID-19 was sourced from the United States, Italy and Spain. From T cells, B-cell-depleted T cells, or PBMCs came the material, which was cDNA or gDNA.

In the original processing: From reference gene primer amplification, estimates of nucleated cell counts were derived. Here immunoSEQ multiplex PCR was the method, and the copy in TCRdb shows in-frame clones only, minus some. That table is the source of V, J and clone size, and D and trimming were worked out from the DNA. The sample records approximately 100,000 clones, approximately 89% being singletons. This clone has just a few counts. V lost 3 bases to trimming and J lost 1 base; unmatched junction nucleotides: 14. Germline V CDR1 and CDR2: LNHDA, SQIVND (reference sequence). This CDR3 has 19 residues.

This clonotype was obtained from a woman in her 30s with acute or convalescent COVID-19. The sample consisted of peripheral blood. This rearrangement joins TRBV19 to TRBJ1-5, with 8 bases lining up with TRBD1. The CDR3 is CASSIKWTGFGSSNQPQHF. Written as DNA, the CDR3 is TGTGCCAGTAGTATCAAATGGACAGGGTTTGGATCGAGCAATCAGCCCCAGCATTTT.